Each of the 16 T cell receptor beta chains below was sequenced from the same sample in a study of blood T cell repertoires in COVID-19. Clones were sequenced by immunoSEQ multiplex PCR, and TCRdb holds only the in-frame ones, with some missing. The sample consists of about 280,000 clones, roughly 89% of them appearing once. Sequences were obtained from peripheral blood. All receptors come from a woman in her thirties with COVID-19, enrolled during active disease.

The chain has TRBV18 and TRBJ1-2; TRBD1 aligns across 9 bases. The CDR3 runs to 17 residues. Trimming cost V 3 bases and J 3 bases; bases outside gene matches: 11. In germline, CDR1 is KGHSH, CDR2 LQKENI. The DNA of the CDR3 is TGTGCCAGCTCACCGGGACAGGGAGGTTTAGGGCACTATGGCTACACCTTC. This codes for CASSPGQGGLGHYGYTF.

This clone showed up just a few times. The CDR3 here is CASSKGRGLGEKLFF. DNA for the CDR3: TGTGCCAGCAGCAAAGGACGGGGGTTGGGTGAAAAACTGTTTTTT. The genes are TRBV6-5 and TRBJ1-4; TRBD1 is a possible D gene (5 bases). V was cut by 6 bases and J by 7 bases, with 18 bases left in between. The germline V gene has CDR1 MNHEY and CDR2 SVGAGI. There are 15 residues in the CDR3.

This chain connects TRBV5-6 to TRBJ2-5; 10 bases agree with TRBD1. From germline, CDR1 is SGHDT and CDR2 YYEEEE. The CDR3 spans 17 residues. V lost 5 bases to trimming and J lost 4 bases; unmatched junction nucleotides: 14. DNA of the CDR3: TGTGCCAGCAGTAGACAGGGGGCGACAGATACCCTAGAGACCCAGTACTTC. Protein product: CASSRQGATDTLETQYF. Supplemented by reference TRBV5-6 and TRBJ2-5, the full variable domain reads DAGVTQSPTHLIKTRGQQVTLRCSPKSGHDTVSWYQQALGQGPQFIFQYYEEEERQRGNFPDRFSGHQFPNYSSELNVNALLLGDSALYLCASSRQGATDTLETQYFGPGTRLLVL.

The V and J genes are TRBV11-3 and TRBJ1-1; TRBD1 might be the D (5 bases). CDR1 is SGHNT, CDR2 YENEEA, per germline. V shed 5 bases and J shed 1 base, with 11 bases lying between them. CDR3 size: 14 residues. CDR3 amino acids: CASSPGRANTEAFF. CDR3 nucleotide sequence: TGTGCCAGCAGCCCCGGCAGGGCGAACACTGAAGCTTTCTTT.

The chain combines TRBV18 with TRBJ2-2; D is perhaps TRBD1 (6 bases). This CDR3 comprises 16 residues. V was pared by 3 bases and J by 6 bases, with 17 bases between. The germline V gene encodes CDR1 KGHSH and CDR2 LQKENI. CDR3 DNA sequence: TGTGCCAGCTCACCCAAACAGGGAGCTTTGGCCGGGGAGCTGTTTTTT. It encodes CASSPKQGALAGELFF. Together with reference TRBV18 and TRBJ2-2, the CDR3 gives the full variable domain: NAGVMQNPRHLVRRRGQEARLRCSPMKGHSHVYWYRQLPEEGLKFMVYLQKENIIDESGMPKERFSAEFPKEGPSILRIQQVVRGDSAAYFCASSPKQGALAGELFFGEGSRLTVL.

The chain couples TRBV5-1 to TRBJ2-3; no clear D gene. CDR3 size: 17 residues. The V end was cut by 0 bases, the J end by 6 bases, with 20 bases between. Germline V lookup: CDR1 SGHRS, CDR2 YFSETQ. Here the CDR3 reads CASSLDRLVRGPDTQYF. The CDR3 coding sequence is TGCGCCAGCAGCTTGGATCGGCTAGTAAGAGGTCCCGATACGCAGTATTTT.

The gene calls are TRBV5-6 and TRBJ1-1, with 11 bases that match TRBD1. Per germline, CDR1 SGHDT and CDR2 YYEEEE. The CDR3 sequence is 15 residues long. Trimming cost V 2 bases and J 4 bases; bases outside gene matches: 4. CDR3 DNA: TGTGCCAGCAGCTTAACCGGGACAGGGGGCACTGAAGCTTTCTTT. It translates to CASSLTGTGGTEAFF.

The chain employs TRBV19 and TRBJ2-3; maybe TRBD2 (5 bases). V was pared by 6 bases and J by 2 bases, with 12 bases between. The CDR3 length is 14 residues. CDR1 is LNHDA, CDR2 SQIVND, per germline (reference sequence). The CDR3 spells CASSRGGPTDTQYF. In nucleotides, the CDR3 is TGTGCCAGTAGCCGCGGCGGGCCCACAGATACGCAGTATTTT.

The chain combines TRBV5-4 with TRBJ2-7; D not resolved. Between the trimmed V and J ends, which lost 2 bases and 4 bases, there was a span of 7 bases. The CDR3 totals 12 residues. CDR1 and CDR2 (germline): SGHNT, YYREEE (reference sequence). The CDR3 protein is CASSFSNYEQYF. CDR3 coding DNA: TGTGCCAGCAGCTTTTCTAATTACGAGCAGTACTTC.

V gene TRBV6-2 or TRBV6-3 combines with J gene TRBJ2-3, with 9 positions matching TRBD2. CDR1 and CDR2 (germline): MNHEY, SVGEGT. Trimming at V came to 5 bases and at J to 7 bases, leaving 16 bases not matched to a gene. This CDR3 spans 17 amino acids. The CDR3, as DNA: TGTGCCAGCAGTAGGGGCCAGCGGGGGGCTACCGCGCATACGCAGTATTTT. The encoded protein is CASSRGQRGATAHTQYF.

This chain links TRBV27 with TRBJ1-5; D gene uncertain. Trimming left V 10 bases short and J 6 bases short, with 19 bases between. The CDR3 is 14 residues long. Germline V gives CDR1 MNHEY, CDR2 SMNVEV (reference sequence). As DNA, the CDR3 is TGTGCCAAACCTTACCACACTATCGCTCAGCCCCAGCATTTT. The encoded protein is CAKPYHTIAQPQHF.

This chain links TRBV19 with TRBJ2-1, with D tentatively TRBD2 (6 bases). Germline V gene lookup returns CDR1 LNHDA and CDR2 SQIVND (reference sequence). The V end was cut by 3 bases, the J end by 10 bases, with 7 bases between. CDR3 length equals 11 residues. DNA for the CDR3: TGTGCCAGTAGTATTGGAGGGGAGCAGTTCTTC. Its translation: CASSIGGEQFF.

The J gene is TRBJ2-1, the V gene TRBV6-5; perhaps TRBD1 as D (5 bases). The V end lost 6 bases, the J end lost 8 bases, and 14 bases lay between the germline ends. The CDR3 loop spans 13 amino acids. Germline CDR1 and CDR2: MNHEY and SVGAGI. This chain's CDR3 is CASSQGSPDEQFF. CDR3 nucleotide sequence: TGTGCCAGCAGCCAGGGATCCCCCGATGAGCAGTTCTTC.

The chain is built from TRBV10-3 and TRBJ1-6; 7 bases agree with TRBD1. Germline V gene sequence: CDR1 ENHRY, CDR2 SYGVKD. Germline trimming cut 5 bases from V and 13 bases from J; bases unmatched to any gene: 23. This CDR3 has 18 residues. The CDR3, as DNA: TGTGCCATCAGTTCCACCAACCGGGGGGGGGACAGTCCGTTTCCCCTCCACTTT. Protein sequence: CAISSTNRGGDSPFPLHF.

This clone has just one count. The rearrangement links TRBV5-1 to TRBJ1-3; a possible D gene is TRBD1 (6 bases). Trimming removed 6 bases at V and 6 bases at J, with 16 bases between. CDR1 is SGHRS and CDR2 is YFSETQ in the germline V gene. There are 14 residues in the CDR3. CDR3 amino acids: CASTPGEIVNTIYF. DNA of the CDR3: TGCGCCAGCACACCAGGGGAAATTGTAAACACCATATATTTT.

This clone was detected only a few times. V and J are TRBV5-1 and TRBJ1-6; the match to TRBD1 covers 7 bases. Germline-derived CDR1 and CDR2 are SGHRS and YFSETQ. V was clipped by 4 bases and J by 8 bases; unmatched bases: 6. This CDR3 is built from 14 residues. CDR3 sequence (DNA): TGCGCCAGCAGCGACACGGGACAGTATTCACCCCTCCACTTT. It yields the protein CASSDTGQYSPLHF.